The 25 T cell receptor beta chains given below trace back to one sample, sequenced in a study of blood T cell repertoires in COVID-19. Sequencing was performed with immunoSEQ multiplex PCR; in TCRdb, only in-frame clones are kept and a portion is missing. The repertoire holds more than 20,000 clones, 80% to 90% seen once, with less than 30% in the top ten. Sequences were obtained from peripheral blood. The receptor source for this set is a human donor with active COVID-19. The donor label of this sample is uncertain.

The chain employs TRBV6-5 and TRBJ1-4; D might be TRBD1 (5 bases). Deletions cut 4 bases from V and 0 bases from J, with 6 bases between. The CDR3 covers 14 residues. CDR1 MNHEY and CDR2 SVGAGI come from the germline V gene. The CDR3 nucleotides are TGTGCCAGCAGTTTAGGGGCAACTAATGAAAAACTGTTTTTT. Translating gives CASSLGATNEKLFF.

The rearrangement uses TRBV3-1 (or the pseudogene TRBV3-2) and TRBJ2-3; D is unresolved. The germline CDR1 and CDR2 sequences are LGHDT and YNNKEL (reference sequence). The CDR3 is 12 amino acids. The germline V and J ends were trimmed by 4 bases and 6 bases, with 8 bases remaining between them. CDR3 in amino acids: CASSPEEDTQYF. CDR3 bases: TGTGCCAGCAGCCCCGAGGAGGATACGCAGTATTTT.

This sequence joins TRBV27 and TRBJ1-1, with 8 bases lining up with TRBD1. Germline loops: CDR1 MNHEY, CDR2 SMNVEV (reference sequence). After removal of 0 bases from V and 0 bases from J, the junction contained 0 bases not matched to a gene. The CDR3 has 15 amino acids. In DNA, the CDR3 is TGTGCCAGCAGTTTATCGGGACAGGTGAACACTGAAGCTTTCTTT. It encodes CASSLSGQVNTEAFF.

Only a few counts were recorded for this clone. The V and J genes are TRBV15 and TRBJ1-5, with D perhaps matching TRBD1 (5 bases). Germline V gives CDR1 LNHNV, CDR2 YYDKDF (reference sequence). The V gene lost 7 bases and the J gene lost 2 bases, with 9 bases spanning the gap. The CDR3 totals 13 residues. The CDR3 bases are TGTGCCACCAAAAGCAGGGGCAATCAGCCCCAGCATTTT. Translation gives CATKSRGNQPQHF.

The chain recombines TRBV7-8 with TRBJ2-1; 8 bases agree with TRBD2. With 0 bases clipped from V and 3 bases from J, the junction kept 10 bases outside the gene matches. CDR1 SGHVS and CDR2 FQNEAQ come from the germline V gene. CDR3 length equals 18 residues. The CDR3 DNA follows: TGTGCCAGCAGCTTAGCCAGAGGGGTAGCGGGGAACTACAATGAGCAGTTCTTC. Protein: CASSLARGVAGNYNEQFF.

The chain couples TRBV5-5 to TRBJ2-3; D is uncertain. The CDR3 spans 13 residues. Germline CDR1 and CDR2: SGHKS and YYEKEE (reference sequence). Trimming removed 2 bases at V and 4 bases at J, with 8 bases between. CDR3 sequence reads: CASSFTVPDTQYF. The CDR3 coding sequence is TGTGCCAGCAGCTTTACAGTTCCAGATACGCAGTATTTT.

J is TRBJ2-1 and V is TRBV18; possibly TRBD1 for D (6 bases). The germline V gene encodes CDR1 KGHSH and CDR2 LQKENI. V was shortened by 5 bases and J by 0 bases, with 11 bases between the two germline ends. The CDR3 contains 15 residues. In DNA form, the CDR3 reads TGTGCCAGCTCATCAACAGGGTTCTCCTACAATGAGCAGTTCTTC. Encoded protein: CASSSTGFSYNEQFF.

The chain links TRBV4-1 to TRBJ1-5; 11 bases are a match to TRBD1. Trimming took 0 bases from V and 7 from J; bases not matched to a gene: 2. The length of the CDR3 is 15 residues. Germline lookup yields CDR1 MGHRA and CDR2 YSYEKL. In nucleotides, the CDR3 is TGCGCCAGCAGCCAAGAAAGGACAGGGGGCCAGCCCCAGCATTTT. Protein: CASSQERTGGQPQHF.

V usage is TRBV7-9 and J usage is TRBJ2-1; possible D gene TRBD2, 6 bases. V shed 5 bases and J shed 0 bases, with 11 bases lying between them. CDR3 length: 15 residues. Germline V gene sequence: CDR1 SEHNR, CDR2 FQNEAQ (reference sequence). The CDR3 DNA reads as TGTGCCAGCAGCGCTTCGGGAGTCTCCTACAATGAGCAGTTCTTC. This sequence encodes CASSASGVSYNEQFF.

In DNA, the CDR3 is TGTGCCAGCAGTCTGGCTCAAGAGACCCAGTACTTC. Its translation: CASSLAQETQYF. V usage is TRBV2 and J usage is TRBJ2-5; no definite D call. Germline lookup yields CDR1 SNHLY and CDR2 FYNNEI. The CDR3 extends over 12 amino acids. The ends were cut back, 5 bases at V and 2 bases at J, with 6 bases in the middle.

This clone was found once. The V call is TRBV5-6, the J call TRBJ2-4; D is uncertain. Germline V lookup: CDR1 SGHDT, CDR2 YYEEEE. The ends were cut back, 2 bases at V and 0 bases at J, with 9 bases in the middle. The CDR3 is 15 amino acids. The CDR3 region has the DNA TGTGCCAGCAGCTTTACAGCTTTAGCCAAAAACATTCAGTACTTC. The encoded protein is CASSFTALAKNIQYF.

V is TRBV7-8 and J is TRBJ1-5, with D tentatively TRBD1 (6 bases). Trimming shortened V by 1 base and J by 0 bases, and 19 bases separated the two germline ends. The CDR3 has 19 residues. In germline, CDR1 is SGHVS, CDR2 FQNEAQ. CDR3 coding DNA: TGTGCCAGCAGCTTAGAGGGGTACAGGGTTGGTCATAGCAATCAGCCCCAGCATTTT. It encodes CASSLEGYRVGHSNQPQHF.

This chain uses TRBV5-1 with TRBJ2-2, with D tentatively TRBD2 (8 bases). The CDR3 runs 16 residues. Trimming removed 3 bases from V and 7 bases from J, with 19 bases in between. CDR1 is SGHRS and CDR2 is YFSETQ in the germline V gene. The CDR3 region has the DNA TGCGCCAGCAGCTCTACAGGGGCGGGAGGACACGGGGAGCTGTTTTTT. Translated, it gives CASSSTGAGGHGELFF.

This chain's CDR3 is CASSSSGGSYNEQFF. CDR3 sequence (DNA): TGTGCCAGCAGCTCTAGCGGGGGCTCCTACAATGAGCAGTTCTTC. This chain connects TRBV7-3 to TRBJ2-1; 10 bases agree with TRBD2. Looked up from germline, CDR1 is SGHTA and CDR2 is FQGTGA. The junction had 0 bases not matched to a gene; V was cut back by 4 bases and J by 0 bases. This CDR3 spans 15 amino acids.

This chain's CDR3 is CASSETRGGRANTGELFF. In DNA, the CDR3 is TGTGCCAGCAGTGAAACTAGGGGGGGACGGGCGAACACCGGGGAGCTGTTTTTT. The chain couples TRBV2 to TRBJ2-2; weak D call: TRBD2 (7 bases). Trimming removed 2 bases from V and 0 bases from J, with 16 bases in between. This CDR3 region has 18 residues. Looked up from germline, CDR1 is SNHLY and CDR2 is FYNNEI. The full variable domain, its missing parts supplied by reference TRBV2 and TRBJ2-2, is EPEVTQTPSHQVTQMGQEVILRCVPISNHLYFYWYRQILGQKVEFLVSFYNNEISEKSEIFDDQFSVERPDGSNFTLKIRSTKLEDSAMYFCASSETRGGRANTGELFFGEGSRLTVL.

J is TRBJ2-7 and V is TRBV20-1, with D possibly matching TRBD1 (5 bases). CDR1 is DFQATT and CDR2 is SNEGSKA in the germline V gene (reference sequence). The CDR3 consists of 10 residues. The V gene lost 7 bases and the J gene lost 4 bases, with 8 bases spanning the gap. The CDR3, as DNA: TGCAGTGGGGGCACTTACGAGCAGTACTTC. This encodes CSGGTYEQYF.

In regard to this clone: At one end, the junction sequence differs from germline, possibly due to a read error. V is TRBV3-1 (or the pseudogene TRBV3-2) and J is TRBJ2-1; perhaps TRBD1 as D (5 bases). The length of the CDR3 is 14 residues. From germline, CDR1 is LGHDT and CDR2 YNNKEL (reference sequence). CDR3 sequence reads: CTSSQDQQGNEQFF. For the CDR3, the DNA is TGTACCAGCAGCCAAGATCAGCAGGGCAATGAGCAGTTCTTC.

The chain joins TRBV19 to TRBJ1-2, with D hard to call. CDR3 length equals 15 residues. The germline gives CDR1 LNHDA, CDR2 SQIVND (reference sequence). Trimming shortened V by 1 base and J by 0 bases, and 9 bases separated the two germline ends. The CDR3 DNA follows: TGTGCCAGTAGTATAGTTAGGGAGACTAACTATGGCTACACCTTC. Translation gives CASSIVRETNYGYTF.

V gene TRBV11-2 combines with J gene TRBJ2-2, with 8 bases matching TRBD2. The CDR3 covers 19 residues. V shed 5 bases, J shed 4 bases, and the junction held 18 bases outside the gene matches. Per the germline V gene, CDR1 is SGHAT and CDR2 is FQNNGV. DNA of the CDR3: TGTGCCAGCAGCCCCCCGACGGGTATCCTAGCGGGCCTCACCGGGGAGCTGTTTTTT. Amino acid sequence: CASSPPTGILAGLTGELFF. The complete variable domain, with remaining parts taken from reference TRBV11-2 and TRBJ2-2, reads EAGVAQSPRYKIIEKRQSVAFWCNPISGHATLYWYQQILGQGPKLLIQFQNNGVVDDSQLPKDRFSAERLKGVDSTLKIQPAKLEDSAVYLCASSPPTGILAGLTGELFFGEGSRLTVL.

V usage is TRBV6-1 and J usage is TRBJ2-7; no firm D call. The CDR3 consists of 11 residues. Trimming removed 2 bases at V and 6 bases at J, with 5 bases between. Per the germline V gene, CDR1 is MNHNS and CDR2 is SASEGT. The CDR3: CASSELSEQYF. The CDR3 DNA reads TGTGCCAGCAGTGAACTCTCCGAGCAGTACTTC.

The V and J genes are TRBV2 and TRBJ1-2; 7 bases are shared with TRBD1. Germline CDR1 SNHLY, CDR2 FYNNEI. Germline trimming cut 2 bases from V and 4 bases from J; bases unmatched to any gene: 4. The CDR3 extends over 14 amino acids. The CDR3 DNA follows: TGTGCCAGCAGTGAATCCGCAGGGGGCTATGGCTACACCTTC. This encodes CASSESAGGYGYTF.

The V gene is TRBV21-1, the J gene TRBJ2-1; the D call TRBD2 from the table was never checked on the DNA. TRBV21-1 corresponds to a pseudogene. This CDR3 is built from 17 residues. The CDR3: CASSKVGGLAIYNEQFF. CDR3 in DNA: TGTGCCAGCAGCAAAGTGGGGGGACTTGCCATTTACAATGAGCAGTTCTTC.

This clone was seen more than once but under ten times. The V and J genes are TRBV9 and TRBJ1-3, with D possibly being TRBD1 (5 bases). The V gene lost 0 bases and the J gene lost 2 bases, with 9 bases spanning the gap. The CDR3 has 15 amino acids. Germline-derived CDR1 and CDR2 are SGDLS and YYNGEE. The CDR3 DNA is TGTGCCAGCAGCGTAGCCTCGGGGGCTGGAAACACCATATATTTT. Translated: CASSVASGAGNTIYF.

The V call is TRBV5-1, the J call TRBJ2-3; 13 nucleotides match TRBD2. Germline assignment: CDR1 SGHRS and CDR2 YFSETQ. The trim removed 0 bases at V and 6 bases at J, leaving 4 bases unmatched. This CDR3 spans 16 amino acids. DNA of the CDR3: TGCGCCAGCAGCTTGGGGACTAGCGGGAGCTCGGATACGCAGTATTTT. The encoded protein is CASSLGTSGSSDTQYF.

This clone was counted only a few times. This chain connects TRBV5-4 to TRBJ2-2, with D possibly matching TRBD2 (6 bases). This CDR3 comprises 16 residues. The germline V gene encodes CDR1 SGHNT and CDR2 YYREEE (reference sequence). The ends were cut back, 4 bases at V and 2 bases at J, with 15 bases in the middle. CDR3 loop: CASSAPISGNTGELFF. CDR3 sequence (DNA): TGTGCCAGCAGCGCCCCGATTAGCGGAAACACCGGGGAGCTGTTTTTT.